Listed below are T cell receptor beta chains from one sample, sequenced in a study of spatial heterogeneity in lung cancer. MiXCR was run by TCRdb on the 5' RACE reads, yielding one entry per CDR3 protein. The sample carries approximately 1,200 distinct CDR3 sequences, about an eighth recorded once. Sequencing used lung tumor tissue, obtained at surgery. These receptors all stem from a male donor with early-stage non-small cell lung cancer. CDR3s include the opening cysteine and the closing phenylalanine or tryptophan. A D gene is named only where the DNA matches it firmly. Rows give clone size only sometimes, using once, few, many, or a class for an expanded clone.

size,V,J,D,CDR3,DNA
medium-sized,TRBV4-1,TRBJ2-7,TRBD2,CASSHPGTSGSYEQYF,TGCGCCAGCAGCCACCCCGGGACTAGCGGATCCTACGAGCAGTACTTC
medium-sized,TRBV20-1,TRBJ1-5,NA,CSARDHSDRRGFSNQPQHF,TGCAGTGCTAGAGATCATTCGGACCGCCGGGGCTTCAGCAATCAGCCCCAGCATTTT
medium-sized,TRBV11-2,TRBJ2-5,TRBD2,CASSSGLEQTQYF,TGTGCCAGCAGCTCCGGACTAGAGCAGACCCAGTACTTC
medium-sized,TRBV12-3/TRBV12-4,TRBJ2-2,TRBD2,CASSYSGRAGELFF,TGTGCCAGCAGTTATAGCGGGAGGGCCGGGGAGCTGTTTTTT
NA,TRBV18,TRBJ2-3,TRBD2,CASSIAGPSTDTQYF,TGTGCCAGCTCTATAGCGGGTCCTAGCACAGATACGCAGTATTTT
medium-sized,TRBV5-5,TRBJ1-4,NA,CATGDATNEKLFF,TGTGCCACTGGAGATGCAACTAATGAAAAACTGTTTTTT
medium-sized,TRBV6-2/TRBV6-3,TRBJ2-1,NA,CASSQDLGDEQFF,TGTGCCAGCAGCCAGGACCTCGGCGATGAGCAGTTCTTC
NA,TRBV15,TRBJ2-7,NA,CATSRGPGSSYEQYF,TGTGCCACCAGCAGAGGACCGGGCAGCTCCTACGAGCAGTACTTC
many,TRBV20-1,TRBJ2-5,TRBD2,CSAKGTAFLAGGPQETQYF,TGCAGTGCTAAGGGGACGGCTTTTCTAGCGGGAGGGCCGCAAGAGACCCAGTACTTC
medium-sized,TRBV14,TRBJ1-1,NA,CASSQDFLRNTEAFF,TGTGCCAGCAGCCAAGATTTCCTCAGGAACACTGAAGCTTTCTTT
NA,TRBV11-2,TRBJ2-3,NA,CASSPRAAWDTQYF,TGTGCCAGCAGCCCCAGAGCAGCCTGGGATACGCAGTATTTT
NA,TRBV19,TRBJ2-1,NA,CASSPDPLGSYNEQFF,TGTGCCAGTAGTCCCGACCCCCTAGGGTCCTACAATGAGCAGTTCTTC
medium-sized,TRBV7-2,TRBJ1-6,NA,CASSLGGPMDSPLHF,TGTGCCAGCAGCTTAGGGGGCCCAATGGATTCACCCCTCCACTTT
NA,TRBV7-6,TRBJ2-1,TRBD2,CASSQLAGEYNEQFF,TGTGCCAGCAGCCAACTAGCGGGAGAGTACAATGAGCAGTTCTTC
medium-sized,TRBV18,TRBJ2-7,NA,CASSPPSSPYEQYF,TGTGCCAGCTCACCACCGTCTAGTCCCTACGAGCAGTACTTC
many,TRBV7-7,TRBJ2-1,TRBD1,CASSPRTGRNEQFF,TGTGCCAGCAGCCCAAGGACAGGGAGAAATGAGCAGTTCTTC